The present T cell receptor beta chain was sequenced within a study of T cells in Graves' hyperthyroidism and ophthalmopathy. Overall study context: Staff took peripheral blood when the initial diagnosis was made, before any treatment began. Findings and limits, study-wide: Blood also contained most expanded thyroid clonotypes above 0.001.

As concerns this clonotype: Its cognate antigen is unknown.

With duration under 3 months, ophthalmopathy was active: Clinical Activity Score at least 3, NOSPECS at least 4. The authors obtained PBMCs from about 9 ml of fresh peripheral blood. Researchers took RNA transcripts and amplified the TCR beta CDR3 regions from them. A set of HTBI primers served as the primers for a first-round RT-PCR of the TCR CDR3. A single record per CDR3 protein comes from TCRdb applying MiXCR to the multiplex PCR reads. The table has over 400,000 distinct CDR3 sequences, about 20% seen once. The CDR3 consists of 15 residues. From germline, CDR1 is MNHEY and CDR2 SMNVEV (reference sequence). V was cut by 8 bases and J by 1 base, with 15 bases left in between.

The V gene is TRBV27, the J gene TRBJ2-1; weak D call: TRBD2 (6 bases). Sequenced material: blood. The clonotype originates from a woman in her seventies with Graves' ophthalmopathy. The CDR3 spells CASESRRESYNEQFF. The DNA for the CDR3 is TGTGCCAGCGAAAGCAGACGGGAGTCCTACAATGAGCAGTTCTTC.